Ten or more counts support the clone carrying this T cell receptor beta chain. Its specificity is not known. Synthesis of cDNA was performed by 5'RACE using 10-nucleotide random UMIs. In TCRdb, the 5' RACE reads were re-called with MiXCR into one record per CDR3 protein. The repertoire holds 40,000 to 50,000 distinct CDR3 sequences, more than 2% seen once, with 12% in the top ten. This sample was included in a study of neurological immune-mediated disorders. Whole-study context: Secondary progressive disease was present in 3, and relapsing-remitting disease in 31, of the 34 multiple sclerosis patients. Study-wide points: The authors found no clinical or MRI feature associated with the multiple sclerosis repertoire cluster.

The unsorted libraries were generated from a total of 2 million PBMCs, which had been stored in RNAlater at -80 C. Trimming removed 3 bases at V and 1 base at J, with 9 bases between. The CDR3 has 13 residues. Per germline, CDR1 DFQATT and CDR2 SNEGSKA (reference sequence). J is TRBJ1-1 and V is TRBV20-1; no definite D call. Sequencing was done on a sample of PBMCs. This TCR was recovered from a man under 40 with multiple sclerosis. The CDR3 nucleotides read TGCAGTGCTAGTCGGCAGGCGAACACTGAAGCTTTCTTT. Protein: CSASRQANTEAFF.